One TCR beta chain is described in this entry. The use of genomic DNA as template underpinned the TCR beta VDJ and CDR3 profiling. One entry per CDR3 protein results from TCRdb running MiXCR on the reads. The table lists 180,000 or so distinct CDR3 sequences, roughly 65% of them singletons. Only patients with CD8+CD57+ cell expansion on flow cytometry were chosen for sequencing. The patients all had a severe acquired aplastic anemia diagnosis. Patients had received no therapy at the time of blood sampling. Deletions cut 6 bases from V and 2 bases from J, with 7 bases between. This CDR3 has 12 residues. This entry is derived from a study of CD8+CD57+ T cells in acquired aplastic anemia. Study background: The study obtained an average of about 3.4 ug of DNA from sorted CD4+ and CD8+ cells.

Sample: sorted CD4+, CD8+, or CD8+CD57+ T cells (not recorded which) from PBMCs. The chain uses TRBV12-3 or TRBV12-4 and TRBJ2-5; D is possibly TRBD2 (5 bases). The receptor's source is a human donor with aplastic anemia. DNA of the CDR3: TGTGCCAGCAGAGGCGGGCAAGAGACCCAGTACTTC. This encodes CASRGGQETQYF.